This TCR beta chain appears in the sequencing data of a study of molecular identifiers for immune sequencing clone quantification. TCRdb passed the PCR reads through MiXCR, listing each CDR3 protein once. The sample lists hundreds of thousands of distinct CDR3 sequences, roughly 25% occurring once. This CDR3 region has 17 residues. CDR1 and CDR2 from the germline V gene are MNHNY and SVGAGI (reference sequence). V lost 5 bases and J lost 0, with 17 bases in between. This clonotype has only a few counts. This clonotype was obtained from a human donor in good health. Some libraries in this study had Jurkat cell RNA spiked in. The chain recombines TRBV6-6 with TRBJ1-5; a weak D match, TRBD1 (6 bases). Sequencing was done on a sample of naive CD8+ T cells from blood, with Jurkat cell RNA spiked in. The subset here: FACS-sorted CD8+CD4-CCR7+CD45RA+ naive T cells. CDR3 sequence reads: CASSRDRIPYSNQPQHF. Written as DNA, the CDR3 is TGTGCCAGCAGTCGCGACAGGATTCCTTATAGCAATCAGCCCCAGCATTTT.